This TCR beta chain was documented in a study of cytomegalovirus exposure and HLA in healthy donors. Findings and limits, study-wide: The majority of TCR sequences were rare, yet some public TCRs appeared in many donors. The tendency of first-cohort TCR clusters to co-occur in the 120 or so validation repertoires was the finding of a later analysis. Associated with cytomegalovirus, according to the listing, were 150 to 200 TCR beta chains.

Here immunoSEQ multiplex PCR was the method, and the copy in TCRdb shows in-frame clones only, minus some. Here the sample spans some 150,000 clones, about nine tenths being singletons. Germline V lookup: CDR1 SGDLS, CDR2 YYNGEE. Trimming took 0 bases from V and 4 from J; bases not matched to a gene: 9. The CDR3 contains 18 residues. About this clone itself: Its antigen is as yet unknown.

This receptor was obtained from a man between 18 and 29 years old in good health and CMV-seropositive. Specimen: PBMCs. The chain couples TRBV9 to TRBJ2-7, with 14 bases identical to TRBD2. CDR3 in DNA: TGTGCCAGCAGCGTAGGACCCGGGACTAGCGGGAGTTCTTACGAGCAGTACTTC. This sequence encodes CASSVGPGTSGSSYEQYF.